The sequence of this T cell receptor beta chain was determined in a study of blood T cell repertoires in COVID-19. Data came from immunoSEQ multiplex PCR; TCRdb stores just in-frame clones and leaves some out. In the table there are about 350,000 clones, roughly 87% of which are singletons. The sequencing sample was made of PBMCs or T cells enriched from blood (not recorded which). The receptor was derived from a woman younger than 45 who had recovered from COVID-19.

Written as DNA, the CDR3 is TGTGCCAGTAGTCGGCTAGCGGGCAGGGATACGCAGTATTTT. This codes for CASSRLAGRDTQYF. V gene TRBV19 combines with J gene TRBJ2-3, with 8 bases identical to TRBD2. V trimming: 5 bases; J trimming: 6 bases; junction bases outside the gene matches: 7. The CDR3 is 14 residues long. Germline CDR1 LNHDA, CDR2 SQIVND (reference sequence).